The clone carrying this T cell receptor beta chain was counted once. Scientists recovered RNA and DNA together from approximately 20-30 mg of unsorted bulk tissue. The sample is drawn from a study of tumor-infiltrating lymphocytes in primary liver carcinoma. TCR beta cDNA was prepared out of roughly 0.5 ug total RNA by means of a constant-region primer. For TCR beta, libraries were produced by three nested multiplex PCR rounds using slightly modified ARM-PCR. One entry per CDR3 protein results from TCRdb running MiXCR on the multiplex PCR reads. This table has 40,000 to 55,000 distinct CDR3 sequences, about 78% appearing once. The sequenced sample consisted of liver tumor tissue from sampling region 5. Documented subset: tumor region T5, tumor centre. The sequence derives from a man aged 40-50 years with primary liver carcinoma and hepatitis B virus infection.

CDR3 protein: CASSQEAYEQYF. CDR3 bases: TGTGCCAGCAGCCAGGAGGCGTACGAGCAGTACTTC. V gene TRBV6-5 combines with J gene TRBJ2-7; TRBD2 is a possible D gene (5 bases). Trimming left V 6 bases short and J 4 bases short, with 10 bases between. CDR1 and CDR2 from the germline V gene are MNHEY and SVGAGI. The CDR3 has 12 amino acids.